This TCR beta chain was profiled in a study of cytomegalovirus exposure and HLA in healthy donors. General study points: Another analysis was done later, and it associated 17,000 or so TCR beta sequences with HLA alleles at 0.05 false discovery rate. In a later analysis, the majority of CMV-associated beta chains seemingly showed HLA restriction.

To note about this clone: Its matching antigen is unknown.

The PCR made use of 60 Vbeta and 13 Jbeta primers. Sequenced by immunoSEQ multiplex PCR; TCRdb stores in-frame clones only, minus some. The data show around 170,000 clones, approximately 84% seen once. V lost 4 bases to trimming and J lost 4 bases, with 11 bases between them. The CDR3 runs 14 residues. Germline assignment: CDR1 SGHRS and CDR2 YFSETQ. This sequence was found in a man between 50 and 59 years old in good health and CMV-seropositive. The sample was PBMCs. The chain combines TRBV5-1 with TRBJ1-4, with a tentative D call TRBD1 (6 bases). The CDR3, as DNA: TGCGCCAGCAGCCGGGACAAGGGTAATGAAAAACTGTTTTTT. Its translation: CASSRDKGNEKLFF.